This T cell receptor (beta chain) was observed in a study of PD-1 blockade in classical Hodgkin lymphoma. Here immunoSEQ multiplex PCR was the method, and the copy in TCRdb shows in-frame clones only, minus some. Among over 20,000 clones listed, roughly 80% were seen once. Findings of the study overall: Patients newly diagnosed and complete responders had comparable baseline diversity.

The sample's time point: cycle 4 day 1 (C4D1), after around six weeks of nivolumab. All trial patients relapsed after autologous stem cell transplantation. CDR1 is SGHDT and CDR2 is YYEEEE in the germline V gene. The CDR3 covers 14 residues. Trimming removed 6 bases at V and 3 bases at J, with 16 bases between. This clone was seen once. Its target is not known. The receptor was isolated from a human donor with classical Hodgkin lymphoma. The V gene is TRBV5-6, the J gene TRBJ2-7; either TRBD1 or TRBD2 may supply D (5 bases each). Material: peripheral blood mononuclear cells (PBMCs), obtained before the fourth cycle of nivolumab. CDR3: CASTWGPIDYEQYF. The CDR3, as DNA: TGTGCCAGCACCTGGGGACCGATAGACTACGAGCAGTACTTC. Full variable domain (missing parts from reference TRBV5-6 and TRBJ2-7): DAGVTQSPTHLIKTRGQQVTLRCSPKSGHDTVSWYQQALGQGPQFIFQYYEEEERQRGNFPDRFSGHQFPNYSSELNVNALLLGDSALYLCASTWGPIDYEQYFGPGTRLTVT.